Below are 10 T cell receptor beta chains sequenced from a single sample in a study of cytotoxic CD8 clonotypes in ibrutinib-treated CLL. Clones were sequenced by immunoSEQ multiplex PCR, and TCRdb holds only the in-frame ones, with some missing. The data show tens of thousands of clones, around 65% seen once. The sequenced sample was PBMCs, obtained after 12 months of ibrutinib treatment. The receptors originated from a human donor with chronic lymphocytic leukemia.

The CDR3 sequence is CASSETGHHNQPQHF. Here the CDR3 DNA reads TGTGCCAGCAGTGAAACGGGACACCACAATCAGCCCCAGCATTTT. The J gene is TRBJ1-5, the V gene TRBV6-1; D might be TRBD1 (6 bases). Germline V lookup: CDR1 MNHNS, CDR2 SASEGT. CDR3 size: 15 residues. Trimming shortened V by 2 bases and J by 3 bases, and 11 bases separated the two germline ends.

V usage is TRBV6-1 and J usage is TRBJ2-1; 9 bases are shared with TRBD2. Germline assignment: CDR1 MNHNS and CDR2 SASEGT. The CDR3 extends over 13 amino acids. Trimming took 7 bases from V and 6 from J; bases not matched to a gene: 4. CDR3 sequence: CASILRGGNEQFF. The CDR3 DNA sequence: TGTGCCAGCATCCTGCGGGGGGGCAATGAGCAGTTCTTC.

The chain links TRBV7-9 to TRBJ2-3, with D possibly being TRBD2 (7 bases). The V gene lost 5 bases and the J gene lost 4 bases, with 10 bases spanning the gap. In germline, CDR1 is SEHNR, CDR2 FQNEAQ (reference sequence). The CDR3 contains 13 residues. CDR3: CASSRGGADTQYF. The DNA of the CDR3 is TGTGCCAGCAGCAGGGGGGGGGCAGATACGCAGTATTTT. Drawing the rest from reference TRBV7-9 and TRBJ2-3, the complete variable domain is DTGVSQNPRHKITKRGQNVTFRCDPISEHNRLYWYRQTLGQGPEFLTYFQNEAQLEKSRLLSDRFSAERPKGSFSTLEIQRTEQGDSAMYLCASSRGGADTQYFGPGTRLTVL.

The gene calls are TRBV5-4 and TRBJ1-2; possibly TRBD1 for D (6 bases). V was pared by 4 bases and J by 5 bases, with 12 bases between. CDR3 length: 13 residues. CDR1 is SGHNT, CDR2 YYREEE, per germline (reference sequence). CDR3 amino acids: CASSPDSTYGYTF. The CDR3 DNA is TGTGCCAGCAGCCCGGACAGCACGTATGGCTACACCTTC. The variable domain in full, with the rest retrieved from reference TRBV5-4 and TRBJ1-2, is ETGVTQSPTHLIKTRGQQVTLRCSSQSGHNTVSWYQQALGQGPQFIFQYYREEENGRGNFPPRFSGLQFPNYSSELNVNALELDDSALYLCASSPDSTYGYTFGSGTRLTVV.

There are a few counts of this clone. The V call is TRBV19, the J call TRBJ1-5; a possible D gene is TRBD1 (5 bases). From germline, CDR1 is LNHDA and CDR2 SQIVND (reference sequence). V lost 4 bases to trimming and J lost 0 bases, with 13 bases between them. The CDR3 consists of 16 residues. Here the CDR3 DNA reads TGTGCCAGTAGTAGGCCCCCTGACAGTAGCAATCAGCCCCAGCATTTT. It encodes CASSRPPDSSNQPQHF.

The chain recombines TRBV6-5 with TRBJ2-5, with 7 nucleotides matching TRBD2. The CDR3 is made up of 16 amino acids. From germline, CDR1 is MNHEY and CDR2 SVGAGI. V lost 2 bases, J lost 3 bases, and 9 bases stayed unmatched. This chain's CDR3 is CASSYGAGPGKETQYF. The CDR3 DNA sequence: TGTGCCAGCAGTTACGGAGCGGGGCCAGGCAAAGAGACCCAGTACTTC.

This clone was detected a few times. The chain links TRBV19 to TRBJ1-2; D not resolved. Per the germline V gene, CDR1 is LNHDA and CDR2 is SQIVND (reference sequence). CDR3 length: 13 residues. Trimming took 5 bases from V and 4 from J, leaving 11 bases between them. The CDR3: CASSVRGSYGYTF. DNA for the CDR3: TGTGCCAGTAGTGTTCGGGGTAGCTATGGCTACACCTTC.

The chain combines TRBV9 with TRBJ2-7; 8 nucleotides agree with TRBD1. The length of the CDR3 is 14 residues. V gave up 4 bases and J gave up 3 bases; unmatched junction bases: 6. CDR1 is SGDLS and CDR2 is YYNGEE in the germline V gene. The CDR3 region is CASSPGGEDYEQYF. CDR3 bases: TGTGCCAGCAGCCCAGGGGGCGAAGACTACGAGCAGTACTTC.

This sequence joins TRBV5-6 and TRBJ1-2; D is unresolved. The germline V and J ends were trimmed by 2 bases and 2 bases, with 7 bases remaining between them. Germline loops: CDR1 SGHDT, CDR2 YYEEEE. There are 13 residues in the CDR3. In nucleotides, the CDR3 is TGTGCCAGCAGCTTCGGCGGAAACTATGGCTACACCTTC. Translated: CASSFGGNYGYTF. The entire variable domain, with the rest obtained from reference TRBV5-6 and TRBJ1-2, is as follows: DAGVTQSPTHLIKTRGQQVTLRCSPKSGHDTVSWYQQALGQGPQFIFQYYEEEERQRGNFPDRFSGHQFPNYSSELNVNALLLGDSALYLCASSFGGNYGYTFGSGTRLTVV.

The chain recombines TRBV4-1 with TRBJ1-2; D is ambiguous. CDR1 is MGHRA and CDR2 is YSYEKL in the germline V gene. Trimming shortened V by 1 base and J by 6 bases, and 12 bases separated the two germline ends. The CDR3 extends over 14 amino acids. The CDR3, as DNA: TGCGCCAGCAGCCAAGGAGAGGCATTCCATGGCTACACCTTC. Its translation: CASSQGEAFHGYTF.